This is a list of T cell receptor beta chains from one sample in a study of T cell responses to AZD1222 COVID-19 vaccine. Clones were sequenced by immunoSEQ multiplex PCR, and TCRdb holds only the in-frame ones, with some missing. The sample has roughly 260,000 clones; approximately 95% are singletons. Specimen: peripheral blood, collected on day 0 of AZD1222 vaccination. These receptors came from an adult in good health. Both conserved end residues are part of each CDR3. Fields, in order: D gene, V gene, J gene, clone size, CDR3 protein, CDR3 DNA. The D gene is left open where the match is weak. Size is omitted from some rows. Given values are once, few, many or a class for expanded clones.

>TRBD1|TRBV28|TRBJ1-2|NA
CASSFLRHRQGDGYTF
TGTGCCAGCAGTTTCCTTAGGCACCGGCAGGGGGATGGCTACACCTTC
>NA|TRBV5-6|TRBJ2-3|NA
CASSRERAGNTQYF
TGTGCCAGCAGCCGGGAGAGGGCCGGAAATACGCAGTATTTT
>TRBD1|TRBV5-1|TRBJ2-5|NA
CASSLSGTGQETQYF
TGCGCCAGCAGCTTGTCTGGGACAGGGCAAGAGACCCAGTACTTC
>NA|TRBV5-1|TRBJ2-5|once
CASSFGGNQETQYF
TGCGCCAGCAGCTTTGGGGGCAACCAAGAGACCCAGTACTTC
>TRBD1|TRBV5-1|TRBJ2-5|NA
CASSSYRGRIGETQYF
TGCGCCAGCAGCTCTTACAGGGGGCGGATCGGGGAGACCCAGTACTTC
>TRBD1|TRBV24-1|TRBJ2-2|NA
CATSDRDRNTGELFF
TGTGCCACCAGTGACAGGGACAGGAACACCGGGGAGCTGTTTTTT
>NA|TRBV29-1|TRBJ1-3|few
CSVDVGGGNTIYF
TGCAGCGTTGACGTTGGGGGTGGAAACACCATATATTTT
>NA|TRBV7-2|TRBJ1-1|NA
CASSLVGRQNTEAFF
TGTGCCAGCAGCTTAGTGGGCCGCCAGAACACTGAAGCTTTCTTT
>NA|TRBV10-3|TRBJ1-2|NA
CAISESTDNYGYTF
TGTGCCATCAGTGAGTCAACAGATAACTATGGCTACACCTTC
>NA|TRBV28|TRBJ2-3|NA
CAIGTASTPGTGGDTQYF
TGTGCCATCGGGACAGCTTCAACTCCCGGGACTGGAGGTGATACGCAGTATTTT
>TRBD1|TRBV6-2/TRBV6-3|TRBJ2-3|once
CASSPGQLTDTQYF
TGTGCCAGCAGTCCGGGACAGCTCACAGATACGCAGTATTTT
>NA|TRBV5-1|TRBJ1-4|NA
CASSGEGRSEKLFF
TGCGCCAGCAGCGGCGAGGGGCGCAGTGAAAAACTGTTTTTT
>NA|TRBV9|TRBJ1-2|NA
CASSVGVNYGYTF
TGTGCCAGCAGCGTTGGCGTCAACTATGGCTACACCTTC
>TRBD2|TRBV7-3|TRBJ2-1|NA
CASSLSGGSSYNEQFF
TGTGCCAGCAGCTTAAGCGGGGGGAGCTCCTACAATGAGCAGTTCTTC
>NA|TRBV5-4|TRBJ2-7|NA
CASSLGGARYEQYF
TGTGCCAGCAGCTTGGGGGGGGCTAGGTACGAGCAGTACTTC
>NA|TRBV27|TRBJ2-6|NA
CASSLLGARGANVLTF
TGTGCCAGCAGTTTGTTGGGGGCGCGTGGGGCCAACGTCCTGACTTTC
>TRBD1|TRBV30|TRBJ2-3|NA
CAWRSRGSLTDTQYF
TGTGCCTGGAGAAGCAGGGGGAGCTTAACAGATACGCAGTATTTT
>TRBD2|TRBV6-2/TRBV6-3|TRBJ2-1|NA
CASSLPKTSGGAHNEQFF
TGTGCCAGCAGCCTTCCAAAAACTAGCGGGGGGGCCCACAATGAGCAGTTCTTC
>TRBD1|TRBV5-5|TRBJ2-6|NA
CASSLNPGGSAGANVLTF
TGTGCCAGCAGCTTGAATCCAGGGGGCTCCGCTGGGGCCAACGTCCTGACTTTC
>NA|TRBV12-3/TRBV12-4|TRBJ1-1|NA
CASSLYGTEAFF
TGTGCCAGCAGTTTGTATGGGACTGAAGCTTTCTTT
>NA|TRBV9|TRBJ1-3|once
CASSVSVSGNTIYF
TGTGCCAGCAGCGTATCAGTCTCTGGAAACACCATATATTTT
>NA|TRBV28|TRBJ2-7|NA
CASSLVYSYEQYF
TGTGCCAGCAGTTTAGTTTACTCCTACGAGCAGTACTTC
>NA|TRBV27|TRBJ1-4|NA
CASSFLGVEEKLFF
TGTGCCAGCAGTTTTCTGGGGGTTGAGGAAAAACTGTTTTTT
>TRBD1|TRBV2|TRBJ2-3|NA
CASSGRTGGGTDTQYF
TGTGCCAGCAGTGGGAGGACAGGGGGTGGCACAGATACGCAGTATTTT
>NA|TRBV3-1/TRBV3-2|TRBJ1-6|few
CASSQVAEGNSPLHF
TGTGCCAGCAGCCAAGTTGCAGAGGGGAATTCACCCCTCCACTTT
>NA|TRBV7-3|TRBJ1-6|NA
CASSQQGRNNSPLHF
TGTGCCAGCAGCCAACAGGGTCGAAATAATTCACCCCTCCACTTT